This is a list of T cell receptor beta chains from one sample in a study of identical twins. TCRdb reprocessed the 5' RACE reads via MiXCR and lists one record per CDR3 protein. Among some 710,000 distinct CDR3 sequences listed, 5.5% to 6.5% were seen once. The sample taken for sequencing was naive T cells sorted from blood. Receptor source: a man between 18 and 35 years old in good health. The CDR3 runs from the conserved cysteine through the conserved F or W. D genes are given only for firm matches. A row's size may be missing; if present it is once, few, many or a size class.

>TRBJ2-3|TRBV5-1|TRBD1|few
TGCGCCAGCAGCTTGGTGGGACAGGGGAAAGATACGCAGTATTTT
CASSLVGQGKDTQYF
>TRBJ2-1|TRBV25-1|TRBD2|few
TGTGCCAGCAGTCCTACAAAGGGCAAGATACTAGCGTGGCAGTTCTTC
CASSPTKGKILAWQFF
>TRBJ1-2|TRBV20-1|-|few
TGCAGTGTCAACTATGGCTACACCTTC
CSVNYGYTF
>TRBJ2-5|TRBV28|-|many
TGTGCGGTGGGCGAACAGGTTCAAGAGACCCAGTACTTC
CAVGEQVQETQYF
>TRBJ1-5|TRBV21-1|-|many
TGTGCCAGCAGCAAAGGAGCCTATAGCAATCAGCCCCAGCATTTT
CASSKGAYSNQPQHF
>TRBJ2-1|TRBV30|-|few
TGTGCCTGGAGGAAGGATGGGGTCTACAATGAGCAGTTCTTC
CAWRKDGVYNEQFF
>TRBJ2-1|TRBV29-1|TRBD2|-
TGCAGCGTTGCCCGGGGGGGCAATGAGCAGTTCTTC
CSVARGGNEQFF
>TRBJ1-1|TRBV5-1|-|-
TGCGCCAGCGCCCTAAACGGGGAGAACACTGAAGCTTTCTTT
CASALNGENTEAFF
>TRBJ2-1|TRBV29-1|-|few
TGCAGCGTTGAAGATGATAGGTTCTTC
CSVEDDRFF
>TRBJ1-4|TRBV20-1|-|-
TGCAGTGCTAGGGTACACGCGCAGAATAATGAAAAACTGTTTTTT
CSARVHAQNNEKLFF
>TRBJ2-7|TRBV5-1|TRBD2|few
TGCGCCAGCAGCCCTCTAGAACTAGCGGGAGGTCGATCCTACGAGCAGTACTTC
CASSPLELAGGRSYEQYF
>TRBJ2-3|TRBV7-9|-|many
TGTGCCAGCAGCCCCCCCGCCCGCACAGATACGCAGTATTTT
CASSPPARTDTQYF
>TRBJ1-5|TRBV12-3/TRBV12-4|-|many
TGTGCCAGCAGTTTGAGAGGGGGGCTCGGTCAGCCCCAGCATTTT
CASSLRGGLGQPQHF
>TRBJ1-2|TRBV27|TRBD1|few
TGTGCCAGCAGTTCGGGACAGGGGTTAGAGTATGGCTACACCTTC
CASSSGQGLEYGYTF
>TRBJ2-1|TRBV5-4|-|few
TGTGCCAGCAGCTGGGACGGGGGCGGACGTAAAGAGCAGTTCTTC
CASSWDGGGRKEQFF
>TRBJ2-3|TRBV14|-|few
TGTGCCAGCAGCCAAGAACACGCGAGCACAGATACGCAGTATTTT
CASSQEHASTDTQYF
>TRBJ2-1|TRBV28|-|once
TGTGCCAGCAGTATACAGGGTCCCCCTACTTACAATGAGCAGTTCTTC
CASSIQGPPTYNEQFF
>TRBJ2-1|TRBV11-1|-|few
TGTGCCAGCAGCTTAGTTCAGGGGCTCGGGGCCCCAAGCTCCTACAATGAGCAGTTCTTC
CASSLVQGLGAPSSYNEQFF
>TRBJ2-5|TRBV28|TRBD1|many
TGTGCCAGCAGTTTATCCGGACAGGGGGGGAGGGAGACCCAGTACTTC
CASSLSGQGGRETQYF
>TRBJ1-1|TRBV20-1|-|many
TGCAGTGCTAGTTACCGAAACACTGAAGCTTTCTTT
CSASYRNTEAFF
>TRBJ2-7|TRBV7-9|TRBD2|-
TGTGCCAGCAGCTCGACTAGCGGGAGGGGGGCCTACGAGCAGTACTTC
CASSSTSGRGAYEQYF
>TRBJ2-1|TRBV7-2|TRBD2|many
TGTGCCAGCAGCCCTAGCGGGAGAATGAATGAGCAGTTCTTC
CASSPSGRMNEQFF
>TRBJ2-1|TRBV15|TRBD2|-
TGTGCCACCAGCAGAGATTTGGGGCTAGCGGAAGCCTACAATGAGCAGTTCTTC
CATSRDLGLAEAYNEQFF
>TRBJ2-3|TRBV28|-|many
TGTGCCAGCAGTTGGACACACTTCACAGATACGCAGTATTTT
CASSWTHFTDTQYF
>TRBJ2-1|TRBV3-1|-|few
TGTGCCAGCAGCCGCGATACCAACAATGAGCAGTTCTTC
CASSRDTNNEQFF
>TRBJ2-1|TRBV5-1|-|many
TGCGCCAGCAGCTCCGGACTCCGACCAAACTACAATGAGCAGTTCTTC
CASSSGLRPNYNEQFF
>TRBJ1-6|TRBV12-3/TRBV12-4|-|few
TGTGCCAGCAGTTTAGCTGGCAGCTCCTATAATTCACCCCTCCACTTT
CASSLAGSSYNSPLHF
>TRBJ2-5|TRBV15|-|many
TGTGCCACCAGCAGAGATCTGTACCAAGAGACCCAGTACTTC
CATSRDLYQETQYF
>TRBJ1-4|TRBV15|-|many
TGTGCCACCAGCAGTCGAACGGAGGGTCCTAATGAAAAACTGTTTTTT
CATSSRTEGPNEKLFF
>TRBJ2-7|TRBV28|-|few
TGTGCCAGCAGTTTCCCCTCGATGGCCTTTAAGAACTTC
CASSFPSMAFKNF
>TRBJ2-1|TRBV29-1|-|many
TGCACCGCCACTGGCGGGACGGTCTCCTACAATGAGCAGTTCTTC
CTATGGTVSYNEQFF
>TRBJ2-1|TRBV11-2|-|-
TGTGCCAGCAGCTTAGATCTGGGGGACTTTCCCGACAATGAGCAGTTCTTC
CASSLDLGDFPDNEQFF
>TRBJ2-6|TRBV20-1|-|many
TGCAGTGCCTCACCGACGTCTGGGGCCAACGTCCTGACTTTC
CSASPTSGANVLTF
>TRBJ2-2|TRBV5-1|TRBD1|-
TGCGCCAGCAGCCGGGACAGGGCCACCGGGGAGCTGTTTTTT
CASSRDRATGELFF
>TRBJ2-3|TRBV7-2|-|many
TGTGCCAGCAGCTTCACAGGCACAGATACGCAGTATTTT
CASSFTGTDTQYF
>TRBJ2-3|TRBV20-1|TRBD1|many
TGCAGTGCTAGACCAGGGACAGGGGGTCGCGATACGCAGTATTTT
CSARPGTGGRDTQYF
>TRBJ2-2|TRBV20-1|TRBD2|few
TGCAGTGCTATGAGCGGGAGGGCCACCGGGGAGCTGTTTTTT
CSAMSGRATGELFF